This TCR beta chain was sequenced for a study of T cell responses to AZD1222 COVID-19 vaccine. Data came from immunoSEQ multiplex PCR; TCRdb stores just in-frame clones and leaves some out. Among about 170,000 clones, roughly nine tenths were seen once, and the ten largest hold 0.85% to 1.2%. Comments on this clone: What it binds is unknown.

From germline, CDR1 is MNHEY and CDR2 SVGAGI. The CDR3 has 15 amino acids. J gave up 0 bases and V 0 bases, and 2 bases lay outside the gene matches. Study results and caveats: Donors were chiefly white British, with a greater number of females, and clonal diversity was perhaps underestimated. Repertoires were sampled only after the peak T cell response. Spike regions recognized by vaccine-associated CD4 TCRs spanned the protein, led by 160-218 and 743-854.

This clonotype was obtained from an adult who received the AZD1222 COVID-19 vaccine. The rearrangement uses TRBV6-5 and TRBJ2-7, with 7 positions matching TRBD2. The sequences come from peripheral blood, collected 28 days after the second AZD1222 dose. This chain's CDR3 is CASSYSGGSSYEQYF. The CDR3 DNA is TGTGCCAGCAGTTACTCGGGAGGGAGCTCCTACGAGCAGTACTTC.